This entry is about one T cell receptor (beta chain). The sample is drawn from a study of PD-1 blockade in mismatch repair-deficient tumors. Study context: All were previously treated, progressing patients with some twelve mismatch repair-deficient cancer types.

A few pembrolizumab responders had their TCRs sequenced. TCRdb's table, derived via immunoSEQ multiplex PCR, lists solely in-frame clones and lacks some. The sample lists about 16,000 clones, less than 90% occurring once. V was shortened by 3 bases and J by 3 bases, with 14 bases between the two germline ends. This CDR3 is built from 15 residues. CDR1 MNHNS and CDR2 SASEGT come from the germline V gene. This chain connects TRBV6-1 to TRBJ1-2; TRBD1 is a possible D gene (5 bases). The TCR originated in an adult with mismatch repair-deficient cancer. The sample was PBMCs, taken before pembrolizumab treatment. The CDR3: CASSEIIQGDYGYTF. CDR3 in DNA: TGTGCCAGCAGTGAGATCATCCAGGGAGACTATGGCTACACCTTC.